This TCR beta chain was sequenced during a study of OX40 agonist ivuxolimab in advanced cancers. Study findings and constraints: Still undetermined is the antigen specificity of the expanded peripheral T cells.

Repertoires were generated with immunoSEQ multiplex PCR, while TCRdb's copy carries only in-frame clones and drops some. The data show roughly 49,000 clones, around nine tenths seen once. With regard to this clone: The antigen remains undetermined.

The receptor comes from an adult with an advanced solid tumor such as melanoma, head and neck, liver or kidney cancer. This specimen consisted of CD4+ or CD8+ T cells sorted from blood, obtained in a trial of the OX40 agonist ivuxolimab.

The CDR3 is CASSQATKQGPYGYTF. In DNA form, the CDR3 reads TGTGCCAGCAGCCAAGCAACGAAACAGGGTCCCTATGGCTACACCTTC. The genes are TRBV4-2 and TRBJ1-2, with D possibly TRBD1 on 6 matching bases. Germline V gene sequence: CDR1 LGHNA, CDR2 YNFKEQ. Trimming pared 1 base from V and 4 bases from J, leaving 16 bases between. The CDR3 is made up of 16 amino acids.